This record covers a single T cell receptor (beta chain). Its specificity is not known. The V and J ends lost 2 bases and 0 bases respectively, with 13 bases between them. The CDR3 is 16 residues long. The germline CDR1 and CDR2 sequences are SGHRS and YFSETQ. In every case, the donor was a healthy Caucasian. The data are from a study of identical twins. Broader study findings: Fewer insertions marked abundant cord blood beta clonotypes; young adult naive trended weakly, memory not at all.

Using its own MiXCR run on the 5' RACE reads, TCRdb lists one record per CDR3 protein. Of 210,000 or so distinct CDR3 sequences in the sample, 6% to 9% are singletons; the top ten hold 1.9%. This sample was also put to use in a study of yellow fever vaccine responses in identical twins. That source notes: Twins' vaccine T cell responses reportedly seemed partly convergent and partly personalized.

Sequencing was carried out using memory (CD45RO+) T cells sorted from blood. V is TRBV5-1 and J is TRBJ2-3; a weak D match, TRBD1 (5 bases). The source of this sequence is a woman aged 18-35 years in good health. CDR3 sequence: CASSFAQGTSTDTQYF. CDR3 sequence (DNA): TGCGCCAGCAGCTTCGCCCAGGGAACTAGCACAGATACGCAGTATTTT.